This T cell receptor beta chain was profiled in a study of spatial heterogeneity in lung cancer. The time point denotes: blood at routine non-recurrence follow-up after resection. The CDR3 totals 15 residues. CDR1 is SEHNR, CDR2 FQNEAQ, per germline (reference sequence). TCRdb independently ran MiXCR on the 5' RACE reads; one entry per CDR3 protein. The sample records nearly 95,000 distinct CDR3 sequences, approximately 19% being singletons. Turning to this clonotype: Its ends do not fully match the called genes, so a read error is possible.

This sample comprised PBMCs, obtained at follow-up. The chain has TRBV7-9 and TRBJ2-6; D is undetermined. This TCR was recovered from a male donor with early-stage non-small cell lung cancer. DNA of the CDR3: TGTGTCAGCAGCTTAGTTGTGGCTGGGGTCAACGTCCTGACTTTC. Its translation is CVSSLVVAGVNVLTF.